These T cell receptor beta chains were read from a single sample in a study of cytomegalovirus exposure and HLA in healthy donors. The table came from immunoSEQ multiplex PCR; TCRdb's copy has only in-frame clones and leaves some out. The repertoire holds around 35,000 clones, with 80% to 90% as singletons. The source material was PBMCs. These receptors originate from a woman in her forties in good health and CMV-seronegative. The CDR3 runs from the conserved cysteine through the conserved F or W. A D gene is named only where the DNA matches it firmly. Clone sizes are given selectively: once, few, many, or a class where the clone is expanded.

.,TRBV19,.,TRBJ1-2,CASRQGVRAGYTF,TGTGCCAGTAGACAGGGTGTTCGGGCTGGCTACACCTTC
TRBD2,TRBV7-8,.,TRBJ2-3,CASSLWLAGADTQYF,TGTGCCAGCAGCTTATGGCTAGCGGGGGCAGATACGCAGTATTTT
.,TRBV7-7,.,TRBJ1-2,CASSLVDSHYDGYTF,TGTGCTAGCAGCTTAGTGGATAGCCACTATGATGGCTACACCTTC
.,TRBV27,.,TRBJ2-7,CASSLSDSNEQYF,TGTGCCAGCAGTTTATCCGACAGCAACGAGCAGTACTTC
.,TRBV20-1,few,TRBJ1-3,CSATAGNTIYF,TGCAGTGCTACGGCTGGAAACACCATATATTTT
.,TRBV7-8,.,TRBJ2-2,CASSSRHGPGELFF,TGTGCCAGCAGCTCGCGACATGGCCCCGGGGAGCTGTTTTTT
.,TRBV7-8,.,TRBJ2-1,CASSGTGTTTYNEQFF,TGTGCCAGCAGCGGGACCGGGACAACGACCTACAATGAGCAGTTCTTC
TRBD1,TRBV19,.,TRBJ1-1,CASSPRDRGLATEAFF,TGTGCCAGTAGTCCACGGGACAGAGGGTTGGCCACTGAAGCTTTCTTT
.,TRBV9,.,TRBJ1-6,CASSVGGDNSPLHF,TGTGCCAGCAGCGTGGGAGGAGATAATTCACCCCTCCACTTT
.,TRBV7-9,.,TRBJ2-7,CASSPQDNEQYF,TGTGCCAGCAGCCCACAGGACAACGAGCAGTACTTC
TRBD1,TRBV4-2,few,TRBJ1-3,CASSQDTGDGNTIYF,TGTGCCAGCAGCCAAGATACAGGGGACGGAAACACCATATATTTT
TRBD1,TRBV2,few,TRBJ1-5,CASSGQGGNQPQHF,TGTGCCAGCAGTGGACAGGGGGGCAATCAGCCCCAGCATTTT
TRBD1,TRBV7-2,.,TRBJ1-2,CASSAGTGFGYGYTF,TGTGCCAGCAGCGCCGGGACAGGGTTTGGCTATGGCTACACCTTC
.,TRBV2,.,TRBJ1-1,CASRLQGIEALF,TGTGCCAGCAGACTCCAGGGGATTGAAGCTCTCTTT
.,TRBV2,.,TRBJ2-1,CASSPWRGDSEQFF,TGTGCCAGCAGTCCTTGGAGGGGGGACAGTGAGCAGTTCTTC
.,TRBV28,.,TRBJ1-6,CASKLGGSGSPLHF,TGTGCCAGCAAATTGGGAGGTAGCGGTTCACCCCTCCACTTT
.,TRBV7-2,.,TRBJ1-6,CASSLGQHNSPLHF,TGTGCCAGCAGCTTAGGACAGCATAATTCACCCCTCCACTTT
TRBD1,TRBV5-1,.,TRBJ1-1,CASSLIRGPHTEAFF,TGCGCCAGCAGCTTGATTAGGGGGCCACATACTGAAGCTTTCTTT
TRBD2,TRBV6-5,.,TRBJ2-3,CASNPSGGAYTQYF,TGTGCCAGCAATCCTAGCGGGGGGGCCTATACGCAGTATTTT
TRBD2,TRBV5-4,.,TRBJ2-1,CASSSRAGGINEQFF,TGTGCCAGCAGCTCCCGAGCGGGGGGAATAAATGAGCAGTTCTTC
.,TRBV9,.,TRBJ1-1,CASSLISNTEAFF,TGTGCCAGCAGCCTTATTTCGAACACTGAAGCTTTCTTT
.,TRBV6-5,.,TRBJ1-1,CASRQNTEAFF,TGTGCCAGCAGACAGAACACTGAAGCTTTCTTT
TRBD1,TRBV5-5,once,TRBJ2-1,CASSLGGSYNEQFF,TGTGCCAGCAGCTTAGGGGGCAGCTACAATGAGCAGTTCTTC
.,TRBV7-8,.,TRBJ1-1,CASSLNAIRARGDTEAFF,TGTGCCAGCAGCTTAAACGCCATCAGGGCTAGAGGAGACACTGAAGCTTTCTTT
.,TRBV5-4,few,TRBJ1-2,CASSLDFGAGDGYTF,TGTGCCAGCAGCTTGGATTTTGGGGCGGGAGATGGCTACACCTTC
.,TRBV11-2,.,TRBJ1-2,CASSLFGSGYTF,TGCGCCAGCAGCTTGTTTGGGAGCGGCTACACCTTC
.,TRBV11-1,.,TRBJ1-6,CASSPTGNSPLHF,TGTGCCAGCAGCCCTACCGGTAATTCACCCCTCCACTTT
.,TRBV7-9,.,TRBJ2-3,CASSPHGGADTQYF,TGTGCCAGCAGCCCTCATGGGGGCGCAGATACGCAGTATTTT
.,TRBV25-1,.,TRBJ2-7,CASSESGTPQYF,TGTGCCAGCAGTGAATCGGGGACACCGCAGTACTTC
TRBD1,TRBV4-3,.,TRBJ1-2,CASSQVWTGTGSYTF,TGCGCCAGCAGCCAAGTTTGGACAGGGACCGGCAGCTACACCTTC
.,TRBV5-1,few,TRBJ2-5,CASSLRGGGQETQYF,TGCGCCAGCAGCTTGCGTGGGGGCGGGCAAGAGACCCAGTACTTC
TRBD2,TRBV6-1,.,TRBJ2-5,CASSDGGGQETQYF,TGTGCCAGCAGTGACGGCGGGGGGCAAGAGACCCAGTACTTC
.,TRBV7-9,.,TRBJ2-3,CVVTRDSSSTDTQYF,TGTGTCGTCACCCGAGACTCATCTAGCACAGATACGCAGTATTTT
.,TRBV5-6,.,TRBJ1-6,CASSLGGSSYNSPLHF,TGTGCCAGCAGCTTGGGAGGGAGTTCCTATAATTCACCCCTCCACTTT
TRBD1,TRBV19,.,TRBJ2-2,CASKIGQGWTGELFF,TGTGCCAGTAAAATTGGACAGGGATGGACCGGGGAGCTGTTTTTT
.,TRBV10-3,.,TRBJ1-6,CAINPGGQNSPLHF,TGTGCCATCAATCCGGGAGGACAGAATTCACCCCTCCACTTT
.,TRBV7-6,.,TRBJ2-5,CASSYALETQYF,TGTGCCAGCAGCTACGCGTTGGAGACCCAGTACTTC
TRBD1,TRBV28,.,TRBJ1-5,CASSSGTGGIQPQHF,TGTGCCAGCAGCTCAGGGACAGGGGGCATTCAGCCCCAGCATTTT
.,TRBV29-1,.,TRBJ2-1,CSVDGGYEQFF,TGCAGCGTTGACGGAGGGTATGAGCAGTTCTTC
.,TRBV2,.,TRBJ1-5,CASSEGRARNQPQHF,TGTGCCAGCAGTGAAGGCAGGGCACGCAATCAGCCCCAGCATTTT
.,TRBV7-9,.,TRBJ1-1,CASSLGPAGQFEAFF,TGTGCCAGCAGCTTAGGTCCGGCAGGGCAGTTTGAAGCTTTCTTT
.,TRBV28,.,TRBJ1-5,CASSLRQGGNQPQHF,TGTGCCAGCAGTTTAAGGCAGGGCGGCAATCAGCCCCAGCATTTT
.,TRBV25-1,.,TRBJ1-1,CASSEDRFGTEAFF,TGTGCCAGCAGTGAAGACAGGTTTGGGACTGAAGCTTTCTTT
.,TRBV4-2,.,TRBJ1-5,CASSQDGGNQPQHF,TGTGCCAGCAGCCAAGATGGAGGAAATCAGCCCCAGCATTTT
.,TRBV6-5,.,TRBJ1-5,CASSPQQGSSQPQHF,TGTGCCAGCAGTCCACAACAGGGATCGAGTCAGCCCCAGCATTTT
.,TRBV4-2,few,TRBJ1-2,CASSQGGGRDGYTF,TGTGCCAGCAGCCAAGGGGGGGGCAGGGATGGCTACACCTTC
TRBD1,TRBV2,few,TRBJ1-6,CASRKQGTNSPLHF,TGTGCCAGCAGAAAACAGGGGACTAATTCACCCCTCCACTTT
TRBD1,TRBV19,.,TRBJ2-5,CASSPLHPGTGEETQYF,TGTGCCAGTAGTCCCCTTCACCCGGGGACAGGGGAAGAGACCCAGTACTTC
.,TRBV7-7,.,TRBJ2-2,CASSLLRDTGELFF,TGTGCTAGCAGCTTACTCCGGGACACCGGGGAGCTGTTTTTT
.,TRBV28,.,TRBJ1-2,CASSSPQGRMGGYTF,TGTGCCAGCAGTTCTCCACAGGGTAGGATGGGTGGCTACACCTTC
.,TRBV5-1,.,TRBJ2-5,CASSLQQETQYF,TGCGCCAGCAGCTTACAACAAGAGACCCAGTACTTC
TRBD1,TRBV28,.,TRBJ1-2,CASSPGQGVRGYTF,TGTGCCAGCAGTCCGGGACAGGGGGTCAGAGGCTACACCTTC
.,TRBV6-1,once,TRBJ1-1,CASSPTTNTEAFF,TGTGCCAGCAGTCCGACAACGAACACTGAAGCTTTCTTT
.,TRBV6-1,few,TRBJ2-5,CATAGGRITYF,TGTGCCACCGCCGGGGGACGGATAACGTACTTC
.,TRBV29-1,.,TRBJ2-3,CSARDGPRTDTQYF,TGCAGCGCCCGAGATGGGCCTCGCACAGATACGCAGTATTTT
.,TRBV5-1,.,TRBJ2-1,CASSPGPPSYNEQFF,TGCGCCAGCAGCCCTGGCCCCCCCTCCTACAATGAGCAGTTCTTC
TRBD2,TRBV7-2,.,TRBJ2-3,CASSPEAGGTDTQYF,TGTGCCAGCAGCCCGGAGGCGGGGGGCACAGATACGCAGTATTTT
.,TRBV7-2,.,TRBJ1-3,CASSRDSLDGNTIYF,TGTGCCAGCAGCCGGGACTCGTTAGACGGAAACACCATATATTTT